One sample yielded the 24 T cell receptor beta chains listed below, sequenced in a study of control samples from healthy donors and cancer patients. TCRdb keeps only in-frame clones here, not all; method: immunoSEQ multiplex PCR. This table holds 230,000 or so clones, around 94% found once. Sequencing was carried out using blood. These receptors all stem from a man aged 50-60 years in good health.

DNA for the CDR3: TGTGCCATCAGTGATCCGAGGACAGGCGCCAACTCCTACGAGCAGTACTTC. This sequence encodes CAISDPRTGANSYEQYF. The chain is built from TRBV10-3 and TRBJ2-7; 7 bases map to TRBD1. The CDR3 has 17 amino acids. Losses at the gene ends were 3 bases for V and 0 bases for J; bases not matched to a gene: 11. Germline V gives CDR1 ENHRY, CDR2 SYGVKD.

DNA of the CDR3: TGTGCCAGCAGTTCGCCCGGGGGAGGGGACACTGAAGCTTTCTTT. This encodes CASSSPGGGDTEAFF. The J gene is TRBJ1-1, the V gene TRBV6-5; D is possibly TRBD1 (5 bases). The CDR3 loop spans 15 amino acids. The V gene lost 4 bases and the J gene lost 3 bases, with 15 bases spanning the gap. Germline V gene sequence: CDR1 MNHEY, CDR2 SVGAGI.

The chain joins TRBV7-2 to TRBJ1-6; possible D gene TRBD1, 5 bases. Germline CDR1 SGHTA, CDR2 FQGNSA. The CDR3 is 17 amino acids. The V end was cut by 6 bases, the J end by 7 bases, with 22 bases between. CDR3 nucleotides: TGTGCCAGCAGTTTGACTTATAGGGACTCGGGAAATTCACCCCTCCACTTT. It specifies CASSLTYRDSGNSPLHF. Based on the CDR3 plus reference TRBV7-2 and TRBJ1-6, the full variable domain is GAGVSQSPSNKVTEKGKDVELRCDPISGHTALYWYRQSLGQGLEFLIYFQGNSAPDKSGLPSDRFSAERTGGSVSTLTIQRTQQEDSAVYLCASSLTYRDSGNSPLHFGNGTRLTVT.

The rearrangement links TRBV11-1 to TRBJ2-3; D gene unclear. This CDR3 has 15 residues. Between the trimmed V and J ends, which lost 4 bases and 0 bases, there was a span of 11 bases. The germline gives CDR1 SGHAT, CDR2 FQDESV (reference sequence). As DNA, the CDR3 is TGTGCCAGCAGCTCTCGGGTTGCTAGCACAGATACGCAGTATTTT. Protein: CASSSRVASTDTQYF. Filled out from reference TRBV11-1 and TRBJ2-3, the complete variable domain reads EAEVAQSPRYKITEKSQAVAFWCDPISGHATLYWYRQILGQGPELLVQFQDESVVDDSQLPKDRFSAERLKGVDSTLKIQPAELGDSAMYLCASSSRVASTDTQYFGPGTRLTVL.

This clone is a singleton in its sample. The genes are TRBV3-1 (or the pseudogene TRBV3-2) and TRBJ1-2; D not resolved. Per the germline V gene, CDR1 is LGHDT and CDR2 is YNNKEL (reference sequence). The CDR3 is 16 amino acids. V was shortened by 1 base and J by 3 bases, with 15 bases between the two germline ends. The CDR3 region has the DNA TGTGCCAGCAGCCAAGGTAGGCCCTCCGAAGACTATGGCTACACCTTC. Amino acids: CASSQGRPSEDYGYTF.

The V call is TRBV6-6, the J call TRBJ2-7; 8 bases map to TRBD2. Germline CDR1 reads MNHNY; CDR2 reads SVGAGI (reference sequence). This CDR3 has 14 residues. The J segment lost 2 bases and the V segment lost 7 bases, leaving 7 bases of the junction unmatched. CDR3 DNA: TGTGCCAGCACCACGGGGGGGAAGCCCTACGAGCAGTACTTC. Amino acid sequence: CASTTGGKPYEQYF.

The genes are TRBV2 and TRBJ1-1, with unresolved D. Germline V gives CDR1 SNHLY, CDR2 FYNNEI. This CDR3 has 12 residues. Trimming removed 5 bases from V and 7 bases from J, with 11 bases in between. The DNA for the CDR3 is TGTGCCAGCAGTCTGTGGATGGGTGAAGCTTTCTTT. Translation gives CASSLWMGEAFF.

This chain uses TRBV4-3 with TRBJ1-5; 7 bases match TRBD1. There are 16 residues in the CDR3. The V and J ends lost 0 bases and 4 bases, in that order; junction bases with no gene match: 6. CDR1 and CDR2 (germline): LGHNA, YSLEER. The DNA for the CDR3 is TGCGCCAGCAGCCAAGATGCAGGGGGGTTTAATCAGCCCCAGCATTTT. Protein sequence: CASSQDAGGFNQPQHF.

The chain has TRBV6-5 and TRBJ2-1; no clear D gene. V lost 6 bases, J lost 0 bases, and 9 bases lay in between. Germline CDR1 MNHEY, CDR2 SVGAGI. CDR3 length: 14 residues. CDR3 protein: CASSQTDSYNEQFF. The CDR3 region has the DNA TGTGCCAGCAGCCAGACTGACTCCTACAATGAGCAGTTCTTC.

This clone was seen once. The chain is built from TRBV19 and TRBJ2-1; 10 nucleotides agree with TRBD2. J was trimmed by 7 bases and V by 2 bases; bases with no gene match: 11. This CDR3 has 17 amino acids. Germline V lookup: CDR1 LNHDA, CDR2 SQIVND (reference sequence). This CDR3 reads CASSIRAVAGGLNEQFF. The CDR3 DNA reads TGTGCCAGTAGTATAAGAGCTGTAGCGGGGGGCTTAAATGAGCAGTTCTTC.

The rearrangement links TRBV7-9 to TRBJ2-1, with D hard to call. Germline values: CDR1 SEHNR, CDR2 FQNEAQ (reference sequence). Trimming removed 3 bases from V and 4 bases from J, with 7 bases in between. CDR3 length: 13 amino acids. For the CDR3, the DNA is TGTGCCAGCAGCTTGGTAGGTTACAATGAGCAGTTCTTC. It is translated as CASSLVGYNEQFF.

The rearrangement uses TRBV6-6 and TRBJ1-4, with D possibly TRBD1 on 6 matching bases. CDR3 size: 14 residues. CDR1 is MNHNY and CDR2 is SVGAGI in the germline V gene (reference sequence). With 6 bases removed from V and 0 bases from J, the gap between germline ends came to 8 bases. For the CDR3, the DNA is TGTGCCAGCAGCCGGACAGCAACTAATGAAAAACTGTTTTTT. The encoded protein is CASSRTATNEKLFF.

This clone was recorded a few times. V is TRBV7-9 and J is TRBJ1-1; a possible D gene is TRBD1 (6 bases). CDR1 SEHNR and CDR2 FQNEAQ come from the germline V gene (reference sequence). The CDR3 is 12 residues long. V shed 8 bases and J shed 2 bases, with 9 bases lying between them. The CDR3 DNA reads as TGTGCCAGCGGGGGGGGCAACACTGAAGCTTTCTTT. Translated, it gives CASGGGNTEAFF.

The CDR3 reads CASSRQGNSPLHF. As DNA, the CDR3 is TGTGCCAGCAGCCGACAGGGTAATTCACCCCTCCACTTT. This chain connects TRBV6-5 to TRBJ1-6, with 7 positions matching TRBD1. The V gene end was trimmed by 6 bases and the J gene end by 6 bases; junction bases not matched to a gene: 2. This CDR3 has 13 residues. Germline assignment: CDR1 MNHEY and CDR2 SVGAGI.

This chain uses TRBV5-1 with TRBJ2-1; 12 bases map to TRBD2. With 4 bases clipped from V and 12 bases from J, the junction kept 11 bases outside the gene matches. The CDR3 runs 15 residues. Germline loops: CDR1 SGHRS, CDR2 YFSETQ. CDR3 amino acids: CASSRLAGVKIGQFF. CDR3 DNA: TGCGCCAGCAGCCGACTAGCGGGGGTGAAAATTGGGCAGTTCTTC.

V usage is TRBV5-1 and J usage is TRBJ1-5, with D perhaps matching TRBD1 (6 bases). V lost 3 bases and J lost 0, with 10 bases in between. The CDR3 has 15 residues. Germline-derived CDR1 and CDR2 are SGHRS and YFSETQ. The CDR3 loop reads CASSWAGASNQPQHF. The DNA for the CDR3 is TGCGCCAGCAGCTGGGCAGGGGCTAGCAATCAGCCCCAGCATTTT.

This clone was found a few times. The rearrangement joins TRBV6-5 to TRBJ1-6; D perhaps matches TRBD1 (6 bases). Deletions cut 8 bases from V and 4 bases from J, with 9 bases between. This CDR3 spans 13 amino acids. Germline V CDR1 and CDR2: MNHEY, SVGAGI. The chain's CDR3 is CASGTSYNSPLHF. For the CDR3, the DNA is TGTGCCAGCGGGACATCTTATAATTCACCCCTCCACTTT.

Regarding this clone: The junction does not match germline at one end; this may be a read error. The genes are TRBV7-7 and TRBJ2-1; 10 nucleotides align to TRBD1. The CDR3 runs 15 residues. Looked up from germline, CDR1 is SSHAT and CDR2 is FNYEAQ (reference sequence). The CDR3 coding sequence is TGTGCTAGCAGCACGGGACAGGGGATGCGCAATGAGCAGTTCTTC. Translating gives CASSTGQGMRNEQFF. The complete variable domain, with remaining parts taken from reference TRBV7-7 and TRBJ2-1, reads GAGVSQSPRYKVTKRGQDVTLRCDPISSHATLYWYQQALGQGPEFLTYFNYEAQPDKSGLPSDRFSAERPEGSISTLTIQRTEQRDSAMYRCASSTGQGMRNEQFFGPGTRLTVL.

The chain is built from TRBV6-1 and TRBJ2-7; a possible D gene is TRBD1 (6 bases). CDR3 length equals 14 residues. V was shortened by 1 base and J by 0 bases, with 7 bases between the two germline ends. Germline V gene lookup returns CDR1 MNHNS and CDR2 SASEGT. The CDR3 loop is CASSEGGHSYEQYV. CDR3 DNA sequence: TGTGCCAGCAGTGAAGGGGGGCACTCCTACGAGCAGTACGTC.

The rearrangement joins TRBV5-1 to TRBJ2-1; the D gene is possibly TRBD2 (5 bases). Per germline, CDR1 SGHRS and CDR2 YFSETQ. V lost 0 bases and J lost 0, with 10 bases in between. The CDR3 contains 16 residues. The CDR3 region has the DNA TGCGCCAGCAGCTTGGTTGGCGGGTACTCCTACAATGAGCAGTTCTTC. It is translated as CASSLVGGYSYNEQFF.

V usage is TRBV6-1 and J usage is TRBJ2-3, with D unclear. V lost 2 bases to trimming and J lost 9 bases, with 6 bases between them. Germline V gene lookup returns CDR1 MNHNS and CDR2 SASEGT. There are 11 residues in the CDR3. CDR3 amino acids: CASSEPPTQYF. Here the CDR3 DNA reads TGTGCCAGCAGTGAACCTCCGACGCAGTATTTT.

The J gene is TRBJ1-1, the V gene TRBV28; possibly TRBD1 for D (6 bases). This CDR3 has 15 residues. Between the trimmed V and J ends, which lost 6 bases and 0 bases, there was a span of 14 bases. Germline V gene data show CDR1 as MDHEN and CDR2 as SYDVKM. The CDR3, as DNA: TGTGCCAGCAGCCTCCCGAGGGGGTTGAACACTGAAGCTTTCTTT. This gives the protein CASSLPRGLNTEAFF. Based on the CDR3 plus reference TRBV28 and TRBJ1-1, the full variable domain is DVKVTQSSRYLVKRTGEKVFLECVQDMDHENMFWYRQDPGLGLRLIYFSYDVKMKEKGDIPEGYSVSREKKERFSLILESASTNQTSMYLCASSLPRGLNTEAFFGQGTRLTVV.

The V and J genes are TRBV10-3 and TRBJ1-3; D gene unclear. Trimming removed 3 bases at V and 12 bases at J, with 15 bases between. The CDR3 sequence is 13 residues long. Germline V lookup: CDR1 ENHRY, CDR2 SYGVKD. CDR3 bases: TGTGCCATCAGTGAAGGTACCGCTACACACATATATTTT. This sequence encodes CAISEGTATHIYF.

The V call is TRBV18, the J call TRBJ2-3, with a weak D call TRBD2 (6 bases). Germline V CDR1 and CDR2: KGHSH, LQKENI. The CDR3 consists of 12 residues. V gave up 3 bases and J gave up 6 bases, with 7 bases separating them. The CDR3 spells CASSPAGDTQYF. The CDR3, as DNA: TGTGCCAGCTCACCCGCGGGGGATACGCAGTATTTT. The full variable domain, completed using reference TRBV18 and TRBJ2-3, is NAGVMQNPRHLVRRRGQEARLRCSPMKGHSHVYWYRQLPEEGLKFMVYLQKENIIDESGMPKERFSAEFPKEGPSILRIQQVVRGDSAAYFCASSPAGDTQYFGPGTRLTVL.